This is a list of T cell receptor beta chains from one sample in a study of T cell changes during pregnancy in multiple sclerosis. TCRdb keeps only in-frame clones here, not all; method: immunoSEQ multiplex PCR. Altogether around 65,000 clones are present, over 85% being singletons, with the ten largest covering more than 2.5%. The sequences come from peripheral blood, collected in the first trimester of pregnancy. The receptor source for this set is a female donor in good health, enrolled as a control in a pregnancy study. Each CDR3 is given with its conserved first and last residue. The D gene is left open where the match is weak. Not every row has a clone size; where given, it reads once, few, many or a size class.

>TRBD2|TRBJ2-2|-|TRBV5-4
CASSQESGTYANTGELFF
TGCGCCAGCAGCCAGGAGAGCGGGACCTACGCGAACACCGGGGAGCTGTTTTTT
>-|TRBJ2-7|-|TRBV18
CASSPFRESSYEQYF
TGTGCCAGCTCACCTTTCCGGGAGAGCTCCTACGAGCAGTACTTC
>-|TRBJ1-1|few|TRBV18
CASSPLPDRMNTEAFF
TGTGCCAGCTCTCCACTCCCGGACAGAATGAACACTGAAGCTTTCTTT
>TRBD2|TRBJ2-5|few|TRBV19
CASIGSGIKGETQYF
TGTGCCAGTATCGGAAGCGGGATAAAAGGGGAGACCCAGTACTTC
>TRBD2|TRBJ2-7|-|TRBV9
CASSVAGLADYEQYF
TGTGCCAGCAGCGTAGCGGGACTAGCGGACTACGAGCAGTACTTC
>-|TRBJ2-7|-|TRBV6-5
CASSYGQPSYEQYF
TGTGCCAGCAGTTACGGACAGCCTTCCTACGAGCAGTACTTC
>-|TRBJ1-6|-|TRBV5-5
CASSSLQGVGISSPLHF
TGTGCCAGCAGCTCATTACAGGGAGTGGGGATAAGTTCACCCCTCCACTTT
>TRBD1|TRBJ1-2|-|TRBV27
CASSDRGHGYTF
TGTGCCAGTTCGGACAGGGGTCATGGCTACACCTTC
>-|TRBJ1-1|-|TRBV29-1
CSVGLVNTEAFF
TGCAGCGTTGGACTGGTTAACACTGAAGCTTTCTTT
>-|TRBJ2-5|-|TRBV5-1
CASSTYMGQQETQYF
TGCGCCAGCAGCACCTACATGGGACAACAAGAGACCCAGTACTTC
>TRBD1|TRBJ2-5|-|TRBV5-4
CASSLGDRAREILETQYF
TGTGCCAGCAGCTTGGGGGACAGGGCGCGGGAGATTTTGGAGACCCAGTACTTC
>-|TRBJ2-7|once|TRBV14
CASSQGKGVEYF
TGTGCCAGCAGCCAAGGGAAAGGGGTTGAGTACTTC
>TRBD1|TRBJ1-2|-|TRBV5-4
CASSLGTGGQNYGYTF
TGTGCCAGCAGCTTAGGGACAGGGGGTCAAAACTATGGCTACACCTTC
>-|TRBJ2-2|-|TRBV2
CASSESSPGELFF
TGTGCCAGCAGTGAAAGCTCGCCCGGGGAGCTGTTTTTT
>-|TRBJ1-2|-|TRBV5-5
CASSPTGNRGYTF
TGTGCCAGCAGCCCAACTGGTAATCGTGGCTACACCTTC
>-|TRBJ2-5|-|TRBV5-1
CASSFLGGEETQYF
TGCGCCAGCAGCTTTTTGGGGGGAGAGGAGACCCAGTACTTC
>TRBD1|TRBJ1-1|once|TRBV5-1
CASSFATGTAYTEAFF
TGCGCCAGCAGCTTTGCCACCGGGACAGCCTACACTGAAGCTTTCTTT
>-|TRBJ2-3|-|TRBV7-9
CASSLVVLPTDTQYF
TGTGCCAGCAGCTTAGTGGTCCTACCCACAGATACGCAGTATTTT
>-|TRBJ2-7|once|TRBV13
CASSLRDTSYEQYF
TGTGCCAGCAGCTTAAGGGACACCTCCTACGAGCAGTACTTC